Presented here are 21 T cell receptor beta chains from one specimen sequenced in a study of blood T cell repertoires in COVID-19. The assay was immunoSEQ multiplex PCR, and TCRdb's table has in-frame clones only and misses some. Among about 200,000 clones listed, about 90% were seen once. Sequencing was done on a sample of PBMCs or T cells enriched from blood (not recorded which). All receptors derive from a woman aged 18-29 years who had recovered from COVID-19.

The J gene is TRBJ1-2, the V gene TRBV9; 7 bases map to TRBD1. V lost 5 bases to trimming and J lost 4 bases; unmatched junction nucleotides: 14. CDR1 SGDLS and CDR2 YYNGEE come from the germline V gene. The CDR3 sequence is 16 residues long. CDR3: CASSLSRDRASYGYTF. The CDR3 coding sequence is TGTGCCAGCAGTTTAAGCCGGGACAGAGCGAGCTATGGCTACACCTTC.

This clone was seen only once. This sequence joins TRBV28 and TRBJ1-4; D possibly corresponds to TRBD1 (6 bases). The CDR3 is made up of 16 amino acids. The V gene lost 3 bases and the J gene lost 5 bases, with 16 bases spanning the gap. The germline CDR1 and CDR2 sequences are MDHEN and SYDVKM. The CDR3 region has the DNA TGTGCCAGCAGTTTTTTGATAGGACAGTCAAATGAAAAACTGTTTTTT. Its protein is CASSFLIGQSNEKLFF.

The chain is built from TRBV15 and TRBJ2-7; no clear D. From germline, CDR1 is LNHNV and CDR2 YYDKDF (reference sequence). Between the trimmed V and J ends, which lost 0 bases and 6 bases, there was a span of 9 bases. This CDR3 comprises 13 residues. CDR3 in DNA: TGTGCCACCAGCAGAGATCTACGCGGCGAGCAGTACTTC. Amino acids: CATSRDLRGEQYF.

This rearrangement joins TRBV6-5 to TRBJ2-3; possible D gene TRBD1, 6 bases. CDR1 is MNHEY and CDR2 is SVGAGI in the germline V gene. The ends were cut back, 6 bases at V and 5 bases at J, with 15 bases in the middle. The CDR3 contains 14 residues. The CDR3, as DNA: TGTGCCAGCAGATCGGGACAACAGGAAGATACGCAGTATTTT. Its protein is CASRSGQQEDTQYF.

This chain links TRBV3-1 (or the pseudogene TRBV3-2) with TRBJ2-3, with D possibly TRBD1 on 7 matching bases. V was trimmed by 6 bases and J by 1 base, leaving 17 bases between them. The germline V gene has CDR1 LGHDT and CDR2 YNNKEL (reference sequence). This CDR3 is 16 amino acids long. The CDR3: CASSLRGARGTDTQYF. CDR3 DNA sequence: TGTGCCAGCAGTCTCAGGGGGGCGCGGGGCACAGATACGCAGTATTTT.

This clone has just one count. The CDR3: CASSLAQGAGGYTF. The CDR3 nucleotides read TGCGCCAGCAGCTTGGCCCAGGGGGCTGGAGGCTACACCTTC. V is TRBV5-1 and J is TRBJ1-2; 8 nucleotides align to TRBD1. Trimming took 0 bases from V and 8 from J; bases not matched to a gene: 6. CDR3 length: 14 amino acids. CDR1 SGHRS and CDR2 YFSETQ come from the germline V gene.

The chain joins TRBV5-1 to TRBJ1-5, with D tentatively TRBD1 (6 bases). CDR1 and CDR2 (germline): SGHRS, YFSETQ. CDR3 length equals 15 residues. With 4 bases removed from V and 4 bases from J, the gap between germline ends came to 15 bases. The CDR3 DNA sequence: TGCGCCAGCAGCCAAACGACAGGTTTAAATCAGCCCCAGCATTTT. Translation gives CASSQTTGLNQPQHF.

This chain uses TRBV27 with TRBJ2-2; the match to TRBD2 covers 8 bases. The trim removed 4 bases at V and 6 bases at J, leaving 10 bases unmatched. This CDR3 is built from 16 residues. Germline loops: CDR1 MNHEY, CDR2 SMNVEV (reference sequence). This CDR3 reads CASSSEGLVRSGELFF. CDR3 sequence (DNA): TGTGCCAGCAGTTCCGAGGGACTAGTGCGGTCCGGGGAGCTGTTTTTT.

This clone has a handful of counts. The chain uses TRBV12-3 or TRBV12-4 and TRBJ1-1; 8 bases match TRBD1. This CDR3 contains 13 residues. Trimming cost V 7 bases and J 4 bases; bases outside gene matches: 5. DNA of the CDR3: TGTGCCAGCACCTTTACAGGGGGCACTGAAGCTTTCTTT. Its protein product is CASTFTGGTEAFF.

V and J are TRBV4-1 and TRBJ2-1; D possibly corresponds to TRBD2 (6 bases). V was cut by 0 bases and J by 2 bases, with 11 bases left in between. The germline gives CDR1 MGHRA, CDR2 YSYEKL. The CDR3 is made up of 16 amino acids. CDR3 bases: TGCGCCAGCAGCCAAGATATGGGGGGTCCCTACAATGAGCAGTTCTTC. Amino acid sequence: CASSQDMGGPYNEQFF.

In the case of this clone: The sample holds other DNA sequences that translate to the same CDR3. This chain joins TRBV2 and TRBJ1-6; the match to TRBD1 covers 7 bases. The V and J ends lost 6 bases and 7 bases, in that order; junction bases with no gene match: 3. This CDR3 spans 13 amino acids. CDR1 is SNHLY and CDR2 is FYNNEI in the germline V gene. CDR3 sequence: CASSRDSNSPLHF. Here the CDR3 DNA reads TGTGCCAGCAGCCGGGACAGCAATTCACCCCTCCACTTT.

The CDR3 sequence is CASSEGVVGAYGYTF. CDR3 DNA: TGTGCCAGCAGTGAAGGGGTTGTGGGGGCTTATGGCTACACCTTC. This rearrangement joins TRBV6-1 to TRBJ1-2; D might be TRBD1 (6 bases). CDR1 and CDR2 from the germline V gene are MNHNS and SASEGT. CDR3 length: 15 amino acids. V was pared by 1 base and J by 5 bases, with 14 bases between.

J is TRBJ2-3 and V is TRBV11-3; 7 bases are shared with TRBD1. The CDR3 is 19 residues long. The V gene's germline CDR1 is SGHNT and CDR2 YENEEA. The junction had 17 bases not matched to a gene; V was cut back by 5 bases and J by 0 bases. CDR3 residues: CASSVTAGTARTSTDTQYF. The CDR3 nucleotides are TGTGCCAGCAGCGTAACCGCCGGGACAGCTAGAACTAGCACAGATACGCAGTATTTT.

The chain is built from TRBV28 and TRBJ1-1, with TRBD1 identical over 9 bases. The J segment lost 10 bases and the V segment lost 5 bases, leaving 8 bases of the junction unmatched. This CDR3 region has 13 residues. The V gene's germline CDR1 is MDHEN and CDR2 SYDVKM. The DNA for the CDR3 is TGTGCCAGCAGTCTCGACGGGGACAGGGTAGCTTTCTTT. This encodes CASSLDGDRVAFF.

CDR3 in amino acids: CASSPRASGRTDTQYF. The CDR3 coding sequence is TGCGCCAGCAGCCCACGGGCTAGCGGGCGCACAGATACGCAGTATTTT. The chain joins TRBV5-1 to TRBJ2-3; TRBD2 matches at 8 bases. This CDR3 is built from 16 residues. The V gene's germline CDR1 is SGHRS and CDR2 YFSETQ. The ends lost 4 bases at V and 1 base at J; junction bases unmatched: 8.

V usage is TRBV27 and J usage is TRBJ1-1; a weak D match, TRBD1 (6 bases). Germline V gene sequence: CDR1 MNHEY, CDR2 SMNVEV (reference sequence). V was cut by 8 bases and J by 4 bases, with 14 bases left in between. This CDR3 contains 13 residues. The DNA of the CDR3 is TGTGCCAGCCTCCGTCAGGGGAGCACTGAAGCTTTCTTT. This translates into CASLRQGSTEAFF.

The V gene is TRBV15, the J gene TRBJ2-7; no reliable D call. CDR3 length: 14 amino acids. Between the trimmed V and J ends, which lost 1 base and 0 bases, there was a span of 7 bases. Germline V lookup: CDR1 LNHNV, CDR2 YYDKDF (reference sequence). The CDR3 spells CATSRVDNSYEQYF. The CDR3 DNA reads as TGTGCCACCAGCAGAGTCGACAACTCCTACGAGCAGTACTTC.

The rearrangement uses TRBV19 and TRBJ1-2; 11 bases line up with TRBD1. The germline V gene has CDR1 LNHDA and CDR2 SQIVND (reference sequence). The CDR3 is made up of 13 amino acids. The V segment lost 5 bases and the J segment 12 bases; nucleotides outside the gene matches: 8. The CDR3, as DNA: TGTGCCAGTAGTGGAGGACAGGGGGCTATAGACACCTTC. Amino acids: CASSGGQGAIDTF. Full variable domain (rest looked up from reference TRBV19 and TRBJ1-2): DGGITQSPKYLFRKEGQNVTLSCEQNLNHDAMYWYRQDPGQGLRLIYYSQIVNDFQKGDIAEGYSVSREKKESFPLTVTSAQKNPTAFYLCASSGGQGAIDTFGSGTRLTVV.

This clone was detected a few times. The V and J genes are TRBV4-2 and TRBJ2-1; 10 positions agree with TRBD2. With V trimmed by 6 bases and J by 4 bases, 6 bases remained unmatched. Germline loops: CDR1 LGHNA, CDR2 YNFKEQ. This CDR3 is 15 amino acids long. For the CDR3, the DNA is TGTGCCAGCAGTTACGGAGCGGGGGGGTACAATGAGCAGTTCTTC. This sequence encodes CASSYGAGGYNEQFF.

The gene calls are TRBV24-1 and TRBJ2-3, with TRBD2 matching over 13 bases. The CDR3 contains 15 residues. With 5 bases clipped from V and 5 bases from J, the junction kept 3 bases outside the gene matches. Germline CDR1 is KGHDR and CDR2 is SFDVKD. The CDR3 DNA is TGTGCCACCAGTGGGACTAGCGGGGGAGGAGATACGCAGTATTTT. This encodes CATSGTSGGGDTQYF.

V usage is TRBV13 and J usage is TRBJ2-3; no clear D. The V gene lost 2 bases and the J gene lost 4 bases, with 4 bases spanning the gap. Germline-derived CDR1 and CDR2 are PRHDT and FYEKMQ (reference sequence). This CDR3 region has 12 residues. CDR3 sequence (DNA): TGTGCCAGCAGCTTAAGCGCAGATACGCAGTATTTT. It translates to CASSLSADTQYF.